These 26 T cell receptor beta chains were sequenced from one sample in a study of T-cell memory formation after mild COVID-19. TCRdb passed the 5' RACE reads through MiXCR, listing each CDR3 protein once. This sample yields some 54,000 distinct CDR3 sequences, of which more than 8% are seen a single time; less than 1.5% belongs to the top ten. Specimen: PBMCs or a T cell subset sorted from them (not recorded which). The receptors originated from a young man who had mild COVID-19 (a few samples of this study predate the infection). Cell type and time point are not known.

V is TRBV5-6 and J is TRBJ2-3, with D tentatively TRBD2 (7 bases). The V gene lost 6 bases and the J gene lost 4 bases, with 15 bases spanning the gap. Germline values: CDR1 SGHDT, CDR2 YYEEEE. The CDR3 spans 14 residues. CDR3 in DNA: TGTGCCAGCATTAGGGGGGGCCCGGCAGATACGCAGTATTTT. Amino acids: CASIRGGPADTQYF.

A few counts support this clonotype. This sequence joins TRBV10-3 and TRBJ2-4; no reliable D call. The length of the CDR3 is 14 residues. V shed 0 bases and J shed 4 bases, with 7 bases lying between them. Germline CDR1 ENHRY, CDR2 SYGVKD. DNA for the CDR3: TGTGCCATCAGTGAGTCGTCACAGAAAAACATTCAGTACTTC. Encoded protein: CAISESSQKNIQYF.

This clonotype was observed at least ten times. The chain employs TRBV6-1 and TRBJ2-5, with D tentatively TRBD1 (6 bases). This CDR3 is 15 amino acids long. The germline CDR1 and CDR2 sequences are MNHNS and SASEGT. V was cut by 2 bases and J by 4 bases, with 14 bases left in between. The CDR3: CASSEMRVGGETQYF. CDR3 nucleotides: TGTGCCAGCAGTGAAATGAGGGTAGGGGGAGAGACCCAGTACTTC.

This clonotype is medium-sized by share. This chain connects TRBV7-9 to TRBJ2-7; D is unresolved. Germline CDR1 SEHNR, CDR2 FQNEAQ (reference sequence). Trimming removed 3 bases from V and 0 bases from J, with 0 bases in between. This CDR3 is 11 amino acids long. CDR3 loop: CASSFSYEQYF. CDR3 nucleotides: TGTGCCAGCAGCTTCTCCTACGAGCAGTACTTC.

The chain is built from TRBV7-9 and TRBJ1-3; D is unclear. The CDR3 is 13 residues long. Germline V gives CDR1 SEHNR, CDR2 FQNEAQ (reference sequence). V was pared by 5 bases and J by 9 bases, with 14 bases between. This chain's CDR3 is CASSPQTGGTIYF. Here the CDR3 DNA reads TGTGCCAGCAGCCCTCAGACCGGAGGCACCATATATTTT.

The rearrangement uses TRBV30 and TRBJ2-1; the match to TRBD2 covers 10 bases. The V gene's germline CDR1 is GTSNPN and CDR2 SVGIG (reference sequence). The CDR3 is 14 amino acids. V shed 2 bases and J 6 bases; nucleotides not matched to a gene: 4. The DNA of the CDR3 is TGTGCCTGGAGTCCGCTAGCGGGGGCCAATGAGCAGTTCTTC. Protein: CAWSPLAGANEQFF.

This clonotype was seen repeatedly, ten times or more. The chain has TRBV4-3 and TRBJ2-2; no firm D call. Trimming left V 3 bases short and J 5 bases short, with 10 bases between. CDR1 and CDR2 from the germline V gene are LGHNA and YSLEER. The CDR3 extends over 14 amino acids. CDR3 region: CASSQGWRTGELFF. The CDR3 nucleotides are TGCGCCAGCAGCCAGGGGTGGCGTACCGGGGAGCTGTTTTTT.

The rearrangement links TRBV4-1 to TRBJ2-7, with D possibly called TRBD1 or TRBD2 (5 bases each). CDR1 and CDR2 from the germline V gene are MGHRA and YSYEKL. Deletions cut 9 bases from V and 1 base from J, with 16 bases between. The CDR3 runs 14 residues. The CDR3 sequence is CASSSGANSYEQYV. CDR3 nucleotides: TGCGCCAGTTCCTCCGGGGCCAATTCCTACGAGCAGTACGTC.

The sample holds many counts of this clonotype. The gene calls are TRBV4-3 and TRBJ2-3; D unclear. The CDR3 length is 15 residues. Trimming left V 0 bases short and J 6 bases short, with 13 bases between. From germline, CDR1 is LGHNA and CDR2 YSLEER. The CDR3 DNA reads TGCGCCAGCAGCCAAGAAGGAAGGGTGGGCGATACGCAGTATTTT. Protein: CASSQEGRVGDTQYF.

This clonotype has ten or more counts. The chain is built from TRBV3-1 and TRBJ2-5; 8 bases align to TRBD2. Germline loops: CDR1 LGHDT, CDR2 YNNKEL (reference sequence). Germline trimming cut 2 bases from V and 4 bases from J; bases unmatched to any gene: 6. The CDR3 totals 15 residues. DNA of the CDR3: TGTGCCAGCAGCCAACCGGGGGGGCCCACAGAGACCCAGTACTTC. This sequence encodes CASSQPGGPTETQYF.

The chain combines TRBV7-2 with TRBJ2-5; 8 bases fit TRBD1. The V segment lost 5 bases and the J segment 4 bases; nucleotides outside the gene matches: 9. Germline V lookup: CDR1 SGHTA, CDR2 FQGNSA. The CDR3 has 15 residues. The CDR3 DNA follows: TGTGCCAGCAGCACCCCGACAGGGGCGGCAGAGACCCAGTACTTC. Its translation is CASSTPTGAAETQYF. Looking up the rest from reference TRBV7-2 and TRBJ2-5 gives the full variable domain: GAGVSQSPSNKVTEKGKDVELRCDPISGHTALYWYRQSLGQGLEFLIYFQGNSAPDKSGLPSDRFSAERTGGSVSTLTIQRTQQEDSAVYLCASSTPTGAAETQYFGPGTRLLVL.

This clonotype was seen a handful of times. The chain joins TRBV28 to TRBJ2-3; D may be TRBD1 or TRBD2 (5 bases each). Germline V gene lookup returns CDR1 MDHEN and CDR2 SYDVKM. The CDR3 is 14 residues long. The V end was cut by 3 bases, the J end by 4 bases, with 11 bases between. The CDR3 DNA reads TGTGCCAGCAGTTTGTTCCCGGGGCCAGATACGCAGTATTTT. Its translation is CASSLFPGPDTQYF.

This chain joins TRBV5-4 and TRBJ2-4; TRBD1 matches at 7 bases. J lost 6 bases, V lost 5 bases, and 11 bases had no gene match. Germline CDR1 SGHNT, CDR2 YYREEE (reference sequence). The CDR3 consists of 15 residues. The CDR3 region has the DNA TGTGCCAGCAGTTCCGGACAGGACAGGATAAACATTCAGTACTTC. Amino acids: CASSSGQDRINIQYF.

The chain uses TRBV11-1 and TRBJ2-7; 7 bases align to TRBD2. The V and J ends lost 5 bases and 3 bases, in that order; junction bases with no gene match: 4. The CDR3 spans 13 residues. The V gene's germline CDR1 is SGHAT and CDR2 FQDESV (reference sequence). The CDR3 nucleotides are TGTGCCAGCAGCCACGGGGGGATCTACGAGCAGTACTTC. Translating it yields CASSHGGIYEQYF.

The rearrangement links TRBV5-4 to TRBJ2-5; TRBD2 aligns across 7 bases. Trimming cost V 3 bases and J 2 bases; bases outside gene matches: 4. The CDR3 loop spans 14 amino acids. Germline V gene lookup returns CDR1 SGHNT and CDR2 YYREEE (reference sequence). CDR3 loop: CASSSRTRQETQYF. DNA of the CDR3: TGTGCCAGCAGCTCCCGGACTAGACAAGAGACCCAGTACTTC. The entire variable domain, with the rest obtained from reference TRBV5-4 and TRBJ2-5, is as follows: ETGVTQSPTHLIKTRGQQVTLRCSSQSGHNTVSWYQQALGQGPQFIFQYYREEENGRGNFPPRFSGLQFPNYSSELNVNALELDDSALYLCASSSRTRQETQYFGPGTRLLVL.

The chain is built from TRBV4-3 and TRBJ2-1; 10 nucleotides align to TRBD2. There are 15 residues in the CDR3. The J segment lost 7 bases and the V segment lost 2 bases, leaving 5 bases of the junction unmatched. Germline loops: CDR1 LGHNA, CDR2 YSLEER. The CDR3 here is CASSQSSGGWNEQFF. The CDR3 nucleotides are TGCGCCAGCAGCCAATCTAGCGGGGGTTGGAATGAGCAGTTCTTC.

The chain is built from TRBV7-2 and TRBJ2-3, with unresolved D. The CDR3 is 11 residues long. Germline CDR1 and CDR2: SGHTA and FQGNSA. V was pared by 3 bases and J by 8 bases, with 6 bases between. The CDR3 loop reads CASSLHFTQYF. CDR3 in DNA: TGTGCCAGCAGCTTGCACTTTACGCAGTATTTT.

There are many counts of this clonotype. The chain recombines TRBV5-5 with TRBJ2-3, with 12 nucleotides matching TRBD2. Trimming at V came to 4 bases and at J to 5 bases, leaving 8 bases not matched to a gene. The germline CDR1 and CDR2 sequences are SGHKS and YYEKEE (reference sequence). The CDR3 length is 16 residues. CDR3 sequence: CASSLRTSGVRDTQYF. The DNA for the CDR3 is TGTGCCAGCAGCCTCCGGACTAGCGGGGTGAGAGATACGCAGTATTTT.

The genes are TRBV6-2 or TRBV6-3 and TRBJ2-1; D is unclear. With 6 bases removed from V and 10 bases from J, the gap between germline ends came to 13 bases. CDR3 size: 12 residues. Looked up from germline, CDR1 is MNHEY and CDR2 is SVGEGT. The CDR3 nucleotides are TGTGCCAGCAGACCACCCTCAGGAGAGCAGTTCTTC. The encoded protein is CASRPPSGEQFF.

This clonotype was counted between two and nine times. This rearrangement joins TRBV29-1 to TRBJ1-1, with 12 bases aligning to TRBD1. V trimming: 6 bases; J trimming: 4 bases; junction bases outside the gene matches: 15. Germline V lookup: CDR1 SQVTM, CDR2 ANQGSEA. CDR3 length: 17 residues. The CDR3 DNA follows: TGCAGCGTAAATAGGGGGACAGGGGGCGACTGGAGCACTGAAGCTTTCTTT. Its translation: CSVNRGTGGDWSTEAFF.

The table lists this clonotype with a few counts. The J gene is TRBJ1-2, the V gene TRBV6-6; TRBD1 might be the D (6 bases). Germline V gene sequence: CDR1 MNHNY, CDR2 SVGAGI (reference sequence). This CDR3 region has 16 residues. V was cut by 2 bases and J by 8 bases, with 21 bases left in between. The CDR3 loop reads CASSYTPRGGGQGYTF. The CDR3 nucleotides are TGTGCCAGCAGTTACACCCCCCGGGGAGGGGGACAAGGCTACACCTTC.

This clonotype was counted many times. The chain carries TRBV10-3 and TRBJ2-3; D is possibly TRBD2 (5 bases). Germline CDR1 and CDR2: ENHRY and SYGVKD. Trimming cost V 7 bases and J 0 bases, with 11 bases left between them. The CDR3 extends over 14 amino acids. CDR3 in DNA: TGTGCCATCACCAGCGGATCTAGCACAGATACGCAGTATTTT. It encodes CAITSGSSTDTQYF.

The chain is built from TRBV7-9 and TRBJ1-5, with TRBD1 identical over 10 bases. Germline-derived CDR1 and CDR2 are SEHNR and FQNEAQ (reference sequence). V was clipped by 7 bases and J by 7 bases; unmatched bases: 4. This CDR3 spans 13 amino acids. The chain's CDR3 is CASTGTGDQPQHF. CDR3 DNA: TGTGCCAGCACCGGGACAGGGGACCAGCCCCAGCATTTT.

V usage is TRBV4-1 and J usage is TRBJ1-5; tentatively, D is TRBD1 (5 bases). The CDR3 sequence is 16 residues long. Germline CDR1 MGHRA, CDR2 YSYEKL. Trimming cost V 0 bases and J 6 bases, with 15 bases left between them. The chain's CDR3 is CASSQEGSGRSQPQHF. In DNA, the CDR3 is TGCGCCAGCAGCCAAGAGGGATCGGGGCGGAGTCAGCCCCAGCATTTT.

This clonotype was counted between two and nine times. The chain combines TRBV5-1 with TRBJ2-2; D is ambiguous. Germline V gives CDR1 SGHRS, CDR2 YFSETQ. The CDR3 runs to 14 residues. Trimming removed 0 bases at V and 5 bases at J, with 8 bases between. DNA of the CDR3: TGCGCCAGCAGCTTGGCCGGCCGGACCGGGGAGCTGTTTTTT. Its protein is CASSLAGRTGELFF.

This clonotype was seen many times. The CDR3 loop is CASSSGLAGGPSYNEQFF. The CDR3, as DNA: TGTGCCAGCAGCTCCGGACTAGCGGGGGGGCCGTCCTACAATGAGCAGTTCTTC. This sequence joins TRBV7-6 and TRBJ2-1, with 15 positions matching TRBD2. Losses at the gene ends were 4 bases for V and 1 base for J; bases not matched to a gene: 5. Germline V gene lookup returns CDR1 SGHVS and CDR2 FNYEAQ. The CDR3 runs 18 residues.